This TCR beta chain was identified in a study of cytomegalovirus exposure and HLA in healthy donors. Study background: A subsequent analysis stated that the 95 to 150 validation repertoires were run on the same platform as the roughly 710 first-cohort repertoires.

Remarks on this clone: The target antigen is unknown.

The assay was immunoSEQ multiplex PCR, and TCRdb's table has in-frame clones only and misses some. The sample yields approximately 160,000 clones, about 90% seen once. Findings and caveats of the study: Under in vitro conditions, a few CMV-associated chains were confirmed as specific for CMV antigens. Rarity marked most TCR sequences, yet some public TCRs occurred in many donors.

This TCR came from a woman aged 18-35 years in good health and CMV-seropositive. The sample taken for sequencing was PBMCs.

CDR3 DNA sequence: TGTGCCAGCAGCGCAGGGTCCCACGAGCAGTACTTC. This translates into CASSAGSHEQYF. The V gene is TRBV27, the J gene TRBJ2-7, with D perhaps TRBD1 (5 bases). There are 12 residues in the CDR3. Germline lookup yields CDR1 MNHEY and CDR2 SMNVEV (reference sequence). The V end was cut by 6 bases, the J end by 5 bases, with 11 bases between.